Below, 22 T cell receptor beta chains from the same sample are listed, as sequenced in a study of CD8+ T cells in alopecia areata. Following extraction, RNA underwent reverse transcription to cDNA, which served as the sequencing template. Only in-frame clones appear in the TCRdb table, and some are missing; sequencing was by immunoSEQ multiplex PCR. The sample includes about 110,000 clones, none of them occurring once. The sequenced sample consisted of lesional skin. The receptors derive from a C3H/HeJ mouse with alopecia areata. The MHC haplotype of the strain is H2-k.

In this sample, this clone turned up a few times. Gene names are mouse gene names. The read halts 4 residues ahead of the CDR3 end, with the missing end drawn from the germline J gene. The rearrangement links TRBV13-2 to TRBJ2-2; TRBD2 matches at 12 bases. Germline CDR1 and CDR2: NNHNN and SYGAGS (reference sequence). CDR3 length: 16 residues. CDR3 DNA (partial): TGTGCCAGCGGTTCCCCGGGACTGGGGGGTGGCGGG. It yields the protein CASGSPGLGGGG. The entire CDR3 protein is CASGSPGLGGGGQLYF.

This clone turned up a few times. Gene names are mouse gene names. The sequence runs out 4 residues before the end of the CDR3; the remainder is reconstructed from the germline J gene. The chain has TRBV19 and TRBJ2-7, with D possibly TRBD1 on 6 matching bases. CDR1 is FNHDT, CDR2 SITEND, per germline (reference sequence). The CDR3 totals 14 residues. V was shortened by 3 bases and J by 0 bases, with 10 bases between the two germline ends. The CDR3 DNA, read in part, is TGTGCCAGCAGTACGGACAGTAGCTCCTAT. It specifies CASSTDSSSY. The whole CDR3 protein is CASSTDSSSYEQYF.

Concerning this clone itself: Gene names refer to mouse genes. The read comes to an end 4 residues before the CDR3 does, leaving the germline J gene to fill in the end. This chain links TRBV20 with TRBJ1-2, with D perhaps matching TRBD1 (5 bases). The V and J ends lost 0 bases and 0 bases respectively, with 5 bases between them. The CDR3 is 13 residues long. Germline V gene sequence: CDR1 GFQATS, CDR2 STVNSAI. CDR3 region: CGARDRANSDYTF. The CDR3 bases that were read are TGTGGTGCTAGGGACAGGGCAAACTCC.

Comments on this clone: Genes and germline are mouse. The read comes to an end 4 residues before the CDR3 does, leaving the germline J gene to fill in the end. J is TRBJ2-1 and V is TRBV17; perhaps TRBD1 as D (6 bases). The V gene lost 5 bases and the J gene lost 1 base, with 9 bases spanning the gap. Germline V CDR1 and CDR2: MNHDT, YYDKIL. This CDR3 has 14 amino acids. The part of the CDR3 DNA that was read is TGTGCTAGCAGTGGGGACACCAACTATGCT. Translated, it gives CASSGDTNYA. The whole CDR3 sequence is CASSGDTNYAEQFF.

This clone was counted only a few times. Genes and germline are mouse. The CDR3 end is not reached by the read, which stops 4 residues before it; the germline J gene fills it in. This chain uses TRBV13-1 with TRBJ2-1; tentative D call: TRBD2 (6 bases). Trimming cost V 0 bases and J 0 bases, with 10 bases left between them. CDR1 and CDR2 from the germline V gene are NSHNY and SYGAGN. The CDR3 sequence is 16 residues long. The DNA read from the CDR3 is TGTGCCAGCAGTGATGCCTTTGGGGGTAACTATGCT. Translating it yields CASSDAFGGNYA. The full CDR3 reads CASSDAFGGNYAEQFF.

For this clone: Genes and germline are mouse. The read is 4 residues too short to cover the CDR3 end, so that end is filled in from the germline J gene. The J gene is TRBJ2-7, the V gene TRBV17; 8 bases map to TRBD1. The germline V gene encodes CDR1 MNHDT and CDR2 YYDKIL. The CDR3 covers 13 residues. Incomplete CDR3 DNA: TGTGCTAGCAGTAGTTGGGACAGGTAT. As protein: CASSSWDRY. From start to end, the CDR3 is CASSSWDRYEQYF.

Turning to this clone: Genes here carry mouse names. Read data end 4 residues before the CDR3 end; the end is taken from the germline J gene. The chain joins TRBV17 to TRBJ2-1, with TRBD1 matching 9 bases. Germline CDR1 MNHDT, CDR2 YYDKIL. CDR3 length equals 16 residues. The CDR3 sequence is CASSRDRGTGWAEQFF. The CDR3 DNA, read in part, is TGTGCTAGCAGTAGAGATCGAGGGACAGGGTGGGCT.

Notes on this clone: Mouse gene names apply. The CDR3 region is CTCSASLGLQDTQYF. The sequenced part of the CDR3 DNA is TGCACCTGCAGTGCGTCACTGGGGCTTCAAGAC. This sequence joins TRBV1 and TRBJ2-5; the match to TRBD2 covers 7 bases. The read terminates 4 residues before the CDR3 end, so the remaining end is supplied by the germline J gene. CDR1 is NSQYPW, CDR2 LRSPGD, per germline (reference sequence). The V gene end was trimmed by 3 bases and the J gene end by 3 bases; junction bases not matched to a gene: 6. The CDR3 runs 15 residues.

Points on this clone: These gene names are mouse names. The read ends 4 residues before the CDR3 terminus; that terminus is restored from the germline J gene. The J gene is TRBJ1-2, the V gene TRBV13-3; D may be TRBD1 (5 bases). This CDR3 has 12 residues. CDR1 and CDR2 (germline): NNHDY, SYVADS. CDR3: CASSQWGSDYTF. Partial CDR3 DNA: TGTGCCAGCAGTCAATGGGGGAGC.

On this clone: The gene names given are mouse names. The read finishes 4 residues shy of the CDR3 end, and the germline J gene is used to complete it. The V and J genes are TRBV19 and TRBJ1-1, with a tentative D call TRBD1 (6 bases). Germline V gene data show CDR1 as FNHDT and CDR2 as SITEND (reference sequence). The CDR3 is made up of 15 amino acids. Between the trimmed V and J ends, which lost 2 bases and 3 bases, there was a span of 14 bases. CDR3 in amino acids: CASSMRGKGDTEVFF. CDR3 DNA, as far as it was read: TGTGCCAGCAGTATGAGGGGTAAGGGGGACACA.

This clone was counted between two and nine times. Genes here carry mouse names. The read gets to within 4 residues of the CDR3 end, and the germline J gene fills in the rest. The V and J genes are TRBV29 and TRBJ1-4, with 10 positions matching TRBD1. This CDR3 has 15 residues. Trimming removed 5 bases from V and 6 bases from J; junction bases left unmatched: 6. From germline, CDR1 is MSHET and CDR2 SYDVDS. The CDR3 sequence: CASSRRDRGDERLFF. The covered CDR3 bases are TGTGCTAGCAGTCGCCGGGACAGGGGAGACGAA.

In this sample, this clone turned up a few times. The genes and germline here are from mouse. Read data end 4 residues before the CDR3 end; the end is taken from the germline J gene. V usage is TRBV19 and J usage is TRBJ1-4; 7 bases match TRBD1. Germline CDR1 and CDR2: FNHDT and SITEND (reference sequence). The length of the CDR3 is 15 residues. The sequenced part of the CDR3 DNA is TGTGCCAGCAGTATCAGACAGGGTAGACGCGAA. Its translation is CASSIRQGRRE. In full, the CDR3 reads CASSIRQGRRERLFF.

Of note for this clone: All gene names here are mouse names. The read finishes 4 residues shy of the CDR3 end, and the germline J gene is used to complete it. The chain uses TRBV13-3 and TRBJ2-7; 8 positions agree with TRBD2. CDR1 and CDR2 (germline): NNHDY, SYVADS. The V and J ends lost 2 bases and 3 bases, in that order; junction bases with no gene match: 4. This CDR3 has 14 residues. The CDR3 sequence is CASSEGTGSYEQYF. The DNA read from the CDR3 is TGTGCCAGCAGTGAGGGGACTGGTAGCTAT.

Comments on this clone: Any gene name here is a mouse gene name. The missing CDR3 end, 4 residues past where the read stops, is filled in from the germline J gene. The V gene is TRBV19, the J gene TRBJ2-3; 8 nucleotides match TRBD2. The CDR3 extends over 16 amino acids. V lost 2 bases, J lost 2 bases, and 7 bases stayed unmatched. Germline assignment: CDR1 FNHDT and CDR2 SITEND (reference sequence). The part of the CDR3 DNA that was read is TGTGCCAGCAGTATCGGCTGGGGGGTCTATGCAGAA. It specifies CASSIGWGVYAE. The whole CDR3 is CASSIGWGVYAETLYF.

This clone came up a few times. The protein recorded in TCRdb does not match the translated DNA at residue 11; the protein presented here comes from translating the DNA. These gene names are mouse names. The CDR3 sequence is CASSLTASGNTLYF. The DNA read from the CDR3 is TGTGCCAGCAGTCTTACAGCTTCTGGAAATACG. The gene calls are TRBV19 and TRBJ1-3; unclear D gene. Read data end 3 residues before the CDR3 end; the end is taken from the germline J gene. The CDR3 loop spans 14 amino acids. The ends were cut back, 4 bases at V and 0 bases at J, with 8 bases in the middle. In germline, CDR1 is FNHDT, CDR2 SITEND (reference sequence).

As to this clone: Any gene name here is a mouse gene name. Read sequence stops 4 residues before the CDR3 end, and the germline J gene provides the missing end. The genes are TRBV13-1 and TRBJ2-2; 7 bases agree with TRBD1. Germline values: CDR1 NSHNY, CDR2 SYGAGN. With 4 bases clipped from V and 1 base from J, the junction kept 1 base outside the gene matches. This CDR3 has 14 amino acids. CDR3 in amino acids: CASSYRGNTGQLYF. Incomplete CDR3 DNA: TGTGCCAGCAGTTACAGGGGAAACACCGGG.

This clone appeared a few times. Any gene name here is a mouse gene name. Read sequence stops 4 residues before the CDR3 end, and the germline J gene provides the missing end. This chain connects TRBV13-3 to TRBJ1-4; D may be TRBD1 (6 bases). V was trimmed by 5 bases and J by 4 bases, leaving 12 bases between them. The CDR3 spans 14 residues. CDR1 NNHDY and CDR2 SYVADS come from the germline V gene. Incomplete CDR3 DNA: TGTGCCAGCAGAGGGCGGGACAACAACGAA. Encoded protein: CASRGRDNNE. In full, the CDR3 reads CASRGRDNNERLFF.

Remarks on this clone: All gene names here are mouse names. The missing CDR3 end, 4 residues past where the read stops, is filled in from the germline J gene. This chain connects TRBV1 to TRBJ1-1, with D perhaps TRBD1 (6 bases). V was clipped by 2 bases and J by 1 base, with 11 bases between them. CDR3 length equals 15 residues. The germline V gene has CDR1 NSQYPW and CDR2 LRSPGD (reference sequence). CDR3 DNA, as far as it was read: TGCACCTGCAGTGCACAGGGGAAGGGGAACACA. It codes for CTCSAQGKGNT. The entire CDR3 protein reads CTCSAQGKGNTEVFF.

Details on this clone: The listed genes are named as in mouse. The DNA read from the CDR3 is TGTGCCAGCGGTGATGCAAACAACTAT. It specifies CASGDANNY. The full CDR3 protein is CASGDANNYEQYF. The gene calls are TRBV13-2 and TRBJ2-7; no reliable D call. The read terminates 4 residues ahead of where the CDR3 ends, so the germline J gene completes it. V was clipped by 0 bases and J by 3 bases, with 7 bases between them. CDR1 NNHNN and CDR2 SYGAGS come from the germline V gene (reference sequence). The CDR3 is made up of 13 amino acids.

Turning to this clone: Germline and genes: mouse. The CDR3 end falls 4 residues outside the read, so it is completed with the germline J gene. The chain recombines TRBV19 with TRBJ2-5; TRBD2 matches 10 bases. The CDR3 covers 15 residues. The germline CDR1 and CDR2 sequences are FNHDT and SITEND (reference sequence). The trim removed 2 bases at V and 3 bases at J, leaving 3 bases unmatched. CDR3 in amino acids: CASSIDWGAQDTQYF. The DNA read from the CDR3 is TGTGCCAGCAGTATCGACTGGGGGGCGCAAGAC.

Comment on this clone: Germline and genes: mouse. The missing CDR3 end, 4 residues past where the read stops, is filled in from the germline J gene. V usage is TRBV14 and J usage is TRBJ2-1, with D possibly TRBD2 on 7 matching bases. Germline CDR1 and CDR2: SGHDT and FRDEAV. The CDR3 sequence is 13 residues long. CDR3 bases read: TGTGCCAGCAGTTTCTTGGGGGGCGCT. Translated: CASSFLGGA. The CDR3 in its entirety is CASSFLGGAEQFF. The full variable domain, in which reference TRBV14 and TRBJ2-1 provide the parts outside the CDR3, is EAGVTQSPRYAVLQEGQAVSFWCDPISGHDTLYWYQQPRDQGPQLLVYFRDEAVIDNSQLPSDRFSAVRPKGTNSTLKIQSAKQGDTATYLCASSFLGGAEQFFGPGTRLTVL.

Regarding this clone: Gene names are mouse gene names. The read gets to within 4 residues of the CDR3 end, and the germline J gene fills in the rest. The chain carries TRBV19 and TRBJ2-1, with 7 bases fitting TRBD1. The CDR3 length is 14 residues. The germline V gene has CDR1 FNHDT and CDR2 SITEND (reference sequence). V lost 3 bases and J lost 5; bases outside the gene matches: 5. The CDR3 protein is CASSTRQGDAEQFF. CDR3 bases read: TGTGCCAGCAGTACACGACAGGGTGATGCT.